This T cell receptor (beta chain) was retrieved from a study of identical twins. The study's findings and limits: Beta out-of-frame sequences displayed a weaker excess of sharing between twins. In zero-insertion analyses, partial confounding could arise from invariant MAIT and iNKT cells.

This clonotype was detected many times. Antigen specificity is unknown. TCRdb called the 5' RACE reads again in MiXCR, with one record for every CDR3 protein. The data show under 350,000 distinct CDR3 sequences, roughly 10% seen once. Germline lookup yields CDR1 MDHEN and CDR2 SYDVKM. V shed 5 bases, J shed 5 bases, and the junction held 6 bases outside the gene matches. The CDR3 totals 15 residues. The sample was also reused in another study, on yellow fever vaccine responses in identical twins.

Sequencing was done on a sample of CD8+ T cells sorted from blood. The sequence derives from a woman under 30 in good health. V usage is TRBV28 and J usage is TRBJ2-7; TRBD2 matches 13 bases. The CDR3 region has the DNA TGTGCCAGCAGTGTAGGACTAGCGGGAGACGACGAGCAGTACTTC. Its translation is CASSVGLAGDDEQYF.